The 3 T cell receptor beta chains presented below share a single source sample, sequenced in a study of CD8 T cells in ankylosing spondylitis. TCRdb redid the calling of the 5' RACE reads with MiXCR, one entry per CDR3 protein. This sample yields roughly 140,000 distinct CDR3 sequences, of which roughly 44% are seen a single time; about 16% belongs to the top ten. The sequenced sample consisted of synovial fluid, either unsorted or a sorted T cell fraction (not recorded which). The receptors shown here come from a male donor with ankylosing spondylitis.

CDR3 sequence reads: CASSLTGTGGTGQPQHF. CDR3 DNA sequence: TGTGCCAGCAGCCTTACCGGGACAGGGGGCACGGGTCAGCCCCAGCATTTT. The chain recombines TRBV12-3 or TRBV12-4 with TRBJ1-5; the match to TRBD1 covers 12 bases. The CDR3 has 17 amino acids. V shed 6 bases, J shed 6 bases, and the junction held 12 bases outside the gene matches.

This clonotype was picked up a small number of times. CDR3: CASSLTGATGELFF. CDR3 DNA: TGCGCCAGCAGCTTGACAGGGGCAACCGGGGAGCTGTTTTTT. The V and J genes are TRBV5-1 and TRBJ2-2, with 7 nucleotides matching TRBD1. The CDR3 consists of 14 residues. V was clipped by 1 base and J by 5 bases; unmatched bases: 2. Germline values: CDR1 SGHRS, CDR2 YFSETQ.

The rearrangement joins TRBV11-2 to TRBJ1-2; D is unresolved. This CDR3 contains 15 residues. Germline-derived CDR1 and CDR2 are SGHAT and FQNNGV. V gave up 3 bases and J gave up 4 bases, with 15 bases separating them. CDR3: CASSFLDATTYGYTF. In DNA, the CDR3 is TGTGCCAGCAGCTTTCTGGACGCAACCACCTATGGCTACACCTTC.